The present T cell receptor (beta chain) was sequenced within a study of blood T cell repertoires in COVID-19. Background on the study: PBMCs, B-cell-depleted T cells, or T cells provided the cDNA or gDNA that made up the material.

V dropped 7 bases and J dropped 8 bases, with 24 bases sitting between them. CDR3 length: 15 amino acids. Germline loops: CDR1 LNHDA, CDR2 SQIVND (reference sequence). Original methodology: Reference gene primer amplification gave nucleated cell count estimates. Method: immunoSEQ multiplex PCR; TCRdb's copy keeps in-frame clones and lacks some. V and J calls and clone size come straight from that table; D and trimming were deduced from the DNA. The table records about 180,000 clones, around 85% of them present only once. This clone was detected only a few times. The TCR was taken from a man aged 55 to 69 with acute or convalescent COVID-19. V is TRBV19 and J is TRBJ2-7; maybe TRBD2 (6 bases). The sample taken for sequencing was peripheral blood. This CDR3 reads CASKVSGVGNGQQYF. The CDR3 bases are TGTGCCAGTAAAGTCTCGGGAGTGGGAAATGGGCAGCAGTACTTC.